This T cell receptor (beta chain) comes out of a study of T-cell reconstitution after alpha-beta-depleted transplantation in children. Germline CDR1 is MDHEN and CDR2 is SYDVKM. V shed 2 bases, J shed 6 bases, and the junction held 0 bases outside the gene matches. This CDR3 has 13 amino acids. This clonotype was counted at least ten times. TCRbeta library preparation incorporated unique molecular identifiers. Via MiXCR, TCRdb re-called the PCR reads, giving one row per CDR3 protein. The sample lists some 200,000 distinct CDR3 sequences, roughly 7% seen once, with 5% to 6.5% in the top ten. The receptor's source is a boy aged 2 to 10 with acute lymphoblastic leukemia, due to receive a stem cell transplant. V and J are TRBV28 and TRBJ2-2; 7 positions match TRBD1. This material consisted of PBMCs, taken before TCRalphabeta/CD19-depleted stem cell transplant. The CDR3 DNA reads TGTGCCAGCAGTTTAACAGGGGCCGGGGAGCTGTTTTTT. It is translated as CASSLTGAGELFF.